The T cell receptor (beta chain) described here comes from a study of blood T cell repertoires in COVID-19. Data came from immunoSEQ multiplex PCR; TCRdb stores just in-frame clones and leaves some out. The repertoire holds about 210,000 clones, with around 92% as singletons. The ends were cut back, 1 base at V and 1 base at J, with 8 bases in the middle. Germline-derived CDR1 and CDR2 are SGHKS and YYEKEE (reference sequence). The CDR3 spans 14 residues. This TCR came from a man aged 25-40 years with acute or convalescent COVID-19. The chain combines TRBV5-5 with TRBJ1-1; D is ambiguous. Sequenced sample: peripheral blood. CDR3 coding DNA: TGTGCCAGCAGCTTGATGTATCCGAACACTGAAGCTTTCTTT. It yields the protein CASSLMYPNTEAFF.